This T cell receptor beta chain was identified in a study of memory CD4+ T cells and cytomegalovirus serostatus. About the research overall: Donors were healthy Belgian adults, under 10 CMV seropositive and approximately 25 seronegative.

Clones were sequenced by immunoSEQ multiplex PCR, and TCRdb holds only the in-frame ones, with some missing. This table has over 40,000 clones, 65% to 85% appearing once. Trimming took 0 bases from V and 6 from J, leaving 11 bases between them. This CDR3 region has 14 residues. Looked up from germline, CDR1 is SGHRS and CDR2 is YFSETQ. Single viable CD3+CD4+CD8-CD45RO+ cells were sorted as the memory CD4+ T cells. This chain joins TRBV5-1 and TRBJ2-3, with D possibly matching TRBD2 (6 bases). Source material: memory CD4+ T cells from blood. The source is an adult in good health and CMV-seronegative. This CDR3 reads CASSLDSGGDTQYF. CDR3 in DNA: TGCGCCAGCAGCTTGGATAGCGGTGGGGATACGCAGTATTTT.